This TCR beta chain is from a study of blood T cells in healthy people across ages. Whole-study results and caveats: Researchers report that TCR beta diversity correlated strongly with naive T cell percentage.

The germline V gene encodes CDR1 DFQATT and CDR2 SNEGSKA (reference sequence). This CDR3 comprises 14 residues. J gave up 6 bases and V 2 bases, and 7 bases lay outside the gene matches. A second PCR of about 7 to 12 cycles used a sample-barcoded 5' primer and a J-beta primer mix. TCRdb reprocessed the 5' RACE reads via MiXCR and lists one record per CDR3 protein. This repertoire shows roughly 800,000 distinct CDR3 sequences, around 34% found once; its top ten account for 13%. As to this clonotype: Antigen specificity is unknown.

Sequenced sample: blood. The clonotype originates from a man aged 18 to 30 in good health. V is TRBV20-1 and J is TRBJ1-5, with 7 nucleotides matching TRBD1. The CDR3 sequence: CSARRGGGSQPQHF. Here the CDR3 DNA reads TGCAGTGCTAGACGAGGGGGCGGGAGTCAGCCCCAGCATTTT.